The 27 T cell receptor beta chains below come from one sample, sequenced in a study of shared clonotypes between healthy human individuals. TCRdb keeps only in-frame clones here, not all; method: immunoSEQ multiplex PCR. The sample records more than 450,000 clones, 79% being singletons. The sample comprised PBMCs. These receptors all stem from a woman aged 40-49 years in good health. Some clones in this sample may be carry-over from other donors' samples.

The chain is built from TRBV7-9 and TRBJ1-2, with TRBD1 matching over 9 bases. V shed 3 bases, J shed 8 bases, and the junction held 4 bases outside the gene matches. The length of the CDR3 is 13 residues. Germline V gives CDR1 SEHNR, CDR2 FQNEAQ (reference sequence). CDR3: CASSFTGGNGYTF. The CDR3 DNA follows: TGTGCCAGCAGCTTCACAGGGGGCAACGGCTACACCTTC. The full variable domain, with the rest looked up from reference TRBV7-9 and TRBJ1-2, is DTGVSQNPRHKITKRGQNVTFRCDPISEHNRLYWYRQTLGQGPEFLTYFQNEAQLEKSRLLSDRFSAERPKGSFSTLEIQRTEQGDSAMYLCASSFTGGNGYTFGSGTRLTVV.

The chain employs TRBV5-1 and TRBJ2-5, with D possibly being TRBD2 (6 bases). The V end was cut by 2 bases, the J end by 5 bases, with 16 bases between. The germline V gene has CDR1 SGHRS and CDR2 YFSETQ. The CDR3 is 15 residues long. CDR3 amino acids: CASSLDRAGRETQYF. The CDR3 DNA sequence: TGCGCCAGCAGCTTAGATCGGGCAGGGAGGGAGACCCAGTACTTC.

The gene calls are TRBV20-1 and TRBJ2-1; D unclear. This CDR3 has 10 residues. Germline V CDR1 and CDR2: DFQATT, SNEGSKA (reference sequence). The germline V and J ends were trimmed by 2 bases and 9 bases, with 5 bases remaining between them. The DNA of the CDR3 is TGCAGTGCTAGACGAGGTGAGCAGTTCTTC. Translation gives CSARRGEQFF.

The table lists this clone with a count of one. The chain is built from TRBV5-1 and TRBJ2-2, with 8 bases matching TRBD1. Trimming removed 2 bases from V and 2 bases from J; junction bases left unmatched: 5. Per germline, CDR1 SGHRS and CDR2 YFSETQ. The CDR3 is 16 residues long. CDR3 coding DNA: TGCGCCAGCAGCTTCTCCGACAGGGGTAACACCGGGGAGCTGTTTTTT. Translation gives CASSFSDRGNTGELFF.

The rearrangement links TRBV6-6 to TRBJ1-1; unclear D gene. V was clipped by 7 bases and J by 1 base, with 10 bases between them. The CDR3 is made up of 13 amino acids. CDR1 is MNHNY and CDR2 is SVGAGI in the germline V gene (reference sequence). The CDR3 is CASTPRGNTEAFF. The CDR3 DNA is TGTGCCAGCACCCCCCGAGGGAACACTGAAGCTTTCTTT.

This clone was detected only a few times. The V call is TRBV11-2, the J call TRBJ2-7; 9 positions match TRBD2. This CDR3 is built from 15 residues. Germline loops: CDR1 SGHAT, CDR2 FQNNGV. The V and J ends lost 2 bases and 2 bases, in that order; junction bases with no gene match: 4. CDR3 in DNA: TGTGCCAGCAGCTTAAGGCTAGCGGGGACCTACGAGCAGTACTTC. Protein: CASSLRLAGTYEQYF.

This chain uses TRBV7-3 with TRBJ2-2; no firm D call. The CDR3 loop spans 15 amino acids. Between the trimmed V and J ends, which lost 5 bases and 0 bases, there was a span of 10 bases. The germline gives CDR1 SGHTA, CDR2 FQGTGA. The DNA for the CDR3 is TGTGCCAGCAGCCCACAAGGGACGAACACCGGGGAGCTGTTTTTT. This codes for CASSPQGTNTGELFF.

V and J are TRBV7-9 and TRBJ1-2; D possibly corresponds to TRBD1 (5 bases). The germline V gene has CDR1 SEHNR and CDR2 FQNEAQ (reference sequence). The germline V and J ends were trimmed by 3 bases and 4 bases, with 12 bases remaining between them. The CDR3 is made up of 14 amino acids. The CDR3 sequence is CASSLGGISYGYTF. The CDR3 DNA reads as TGTGCCAGCAGCTTGGGGGGTATTTCCTATGGCTACACCTTC.

The V call is TRBV5-6, the J call TRBJ2-1; no definite D call. The CDR3 loop spans 16 amino acids. The germline V gene has CDR1 SGHDT and CDR2 YYEEEE. V dropped 4 bases and J dropped 7 bases, with 21 bases sitting between them. CDR3 protein: CASSRDQTGRRNEQFF. CDR3 DNA sequence: TGTGCCAGCAGCCGAGACCAAACGGGTCGGCGGAATGAGCAGTTCTTC.

The chain uses TRBV4-3 and TRBJ1-1, with no clear D. Germline CDR1 is LGHNA and CDR2 is YSLEER. This CDR3 comprises 13 residues. Trimming stripped 0 bases from V and 1 base from J, with 3 bases between. The CDR3 here is CASSQDRNTEAFF. CDR3 DNA: TGCGCCAGCAGCCAAGATAGGAACACTGAAGCTTTCTTT.

The V and J genes are TRBV27 and TRBJ2-1; TRBD2 aligns across 10 bases. V lost 5 bases, J lost 9 bases, and 13 bases stayed unmatched. There are 16 residues in the CDR3. The germline V gene has CDR1 MNHEY and CDR2 SMNVEV (reference sequence). CDR3 residues: CASSLTTSGIVFEQFF. In DNA form, the CDR3 reads TGTGCCAGCAGTCTGACAACTAGCGGGATCGTTTTTGAGCAGTTCTTC.

The J gene is TRBJ2-1, the V gene TRBV9; D may be TRBD2 (5 bases). CDR3 length: 15 amino acids. The ends were cut back, 3 bases at V and 0 bases at J, with 10 bases in the middle. Germline values: CDR1 SGDLS, CDR2 YYNGEE. CDR3 bases: TGTGCCAGCAGCGACGGGGAGCACTCCTACAATGAGCAGTTCTTC. This translates into CASSDGEHSYNEQFF. Complete variable domain (other parts from reference TRBV9 and TRBJ2-1): DSGVTQTPKHLITATGQRVTLRCSPRSGDLSVYWYQQSLDQGLQFLIQYYNGEERAKGNILERFSAQQFPDLHSELNLSSLELGDSALYFCASSDGEHSYNEQFFGPGTRLTVL.

The rearrangement links TRBV7-9 to TRBJ2-5, with 16 bases that match TRBD2. Trimming took 4 bases from V and 4 from J; bases not matched to a gene: 6. The germline V gene has CDR1 SEHNR and CDR2 FQNEAQ (reference sequence). This CDR3 has 17 residues. The CDR3 nucleotides read TGTGCCAGCAGCTACGGGACTAGCGGGAGGGAGTCAGAGACCCAGTACTTC. This sequence encodes CASSYGTSGRESETQYF.

The chain joins TRBV2 to TRBJ1-1; D not certain. This CDR3 is 14 amino acids long. The V gene lost 7 bases and the J gene lost 0 bases, with 12 bases spanning the gap. Germline V CDR1 and CDR2: SNHLY, FYNNEI. CDR3 coding DNA: TGTGCCAGCATATGGGAGGTAATGAACACTGAAGCTTTCTTT. This gives the protein CASIWEVMNTEAFF.

The genes are TRBV11-2 and TRBJ1-4; D unclear. The germline CDR1 and CDR2 sequences are SGHAT and FQNNGV. Trimming removed 1 base from V and 4 bases from J, with 4 bases in between. This CDR3 region has 13 residues. CDR3 residues: CASSLVLNEKLFF. DNA of the CDR3: TGTGCCAGCAGCTTAGTGCTTAATGAAAAACTGTTTTTT. The full variable domain, completed using reference TRBV11-2 and TRBJ1-4, is EAGVAQSPRYKIIEKRQSVAFWCNPISGHATLYWYQQILGQGPKLLIQFQNNGVVDDSQLPKDRFSAERLKGVDSTLKIQPAKLEDSAVYLCASSLVLNEKLFFGSGTQLSVL.

This sequence joins TRBV10-3 and TRBJ2-5; TRBD1 matches at 9 bases. The closer fit of TRBJ2-7 to the DNA end suggests the J call may be wrong. Germline CDR1 and CDR2: ENHRY and SYGVKD. The CDR3 has 12 amino acids. Written as DNA, the CDR3 is TGTGCCGTCGGACAGGGGCTCGACGAGCAGTACTTC. It translates to CAVGQGLDEQYF.

The CDR3 region has the DNA TGTGCCAGCAGCCTCGGGGGAAGGAGCTCCTACGAGCAGTACTTC. Translation gives CASSLGGRSSYEQYF. This chain joins TRBV5-4 and TRBJ2-7; TRBD2 might be the D (6 bases). Between the trimmed V and J ends, which lost 4 bases and 0 bases, there was a span of 14 bases. The CDR3 consists of 15 residues. From germline, CDR1 is SGHNT and CDR2 YYREEE (reference sequence).

The rearrangement links TRBV14 to TRBJ1-1; a weak D match, TRBD1 (5 bases). CDR3 size: 16 residues. Germline lookup yields CDR1 SGHDN and CDR2 FVKESK. The ends were cut back, 4 bases at V and 5 bases at J, with 20 bases in the middle. The DNA for the CDR3 is TGTGCCAGCAGCCCAGTAGGGGACCCACGCAGGACTGAAGCTTTCTTT. Protein product: CASSPVGDPRRTEAFF.

The V and J genes are TRBV29-1 and TRBJ1-2, with TRBD1 matching over 9 bases. Germline assignment: CDR1 SQVTM and CDR2 ANQGSEA. The J segment lost 0 bases and the V segment lost 7 bases, leaving 0 bases of the junction unmatched. The CDR3 is made up of 12 amino acids. As DNA, the CDR3 is TGCAGCGGACAGGGGGCTAACTATGGCTACACCTTC. As protein: CSGQGANYGYTF.

The chain has TRBV28 and TRBJ1-5; D remains ambiguous. V was cut by 9 bases and J by 6 bases, with 15 bases left in between. The germline gives CDR1 MDHEN, CDR2 SYDVKM. CDR3 length equals 13 residues. The CDR3 nucleotides read TGTGCCAGTCTTGAGGCTGCGGGTCAGCCCCAGCATTTT. Translated, it gives CASLEAAGQPQHF.

This clone was seen once. This sample includes further DNA sequences coding for the same CDR3. The chain recombines TRBV7-3 with TRBJ1-1; D not certain. CDR1 SGHTA and CDR2 FQGTGA come from the germline V gene. Trimming cost V 5 bases and J 1 base, with 8 bases left between them. This CDR3 has 13 amino acids. CDR3 amino acids: CASSLQTNTEAFF. CDR3 coding DNA: TGTGCCAGCAGCCTTCAGACGAACACTGAAGCTTTCTTT.

The chain joins TRBV12-5 to TRBJ2-2, with 10 nucleotides matching TRBD1. The CDR3 runs to 17 residues. Per the germline V gene, CDR1 is LGHNT and CDR2 is FRNRAP. J gave up 6 bases and V 1 base, and 8 bases lay outside the gene matches. The CDR3 DNA reads as TGTGCTAGTGGTTTGGCCAGACAGGGGGCAATTTCCGGGGAGCTGTTTTTT. This gives the protein CASGLARQGAISGELFF.

This clone was detected only once. The gene calls are TRBV5-6 and TRBJ2-5; TRBD1 matches 7 bases. CDR1 is SGHDT and CDR2 is YYEEEE in the germline V gene. This CDR3 spans 16 amino acids. V lost 0 bases, J lost 2 bases, and 7 bases stayed unmatched. The chain's CDR3 is CASSLGGTEIQETQYF. The CDR3 bases are TGTGCCAGCAGCTTGGGTGGGACAGAGATTCAAGAGACCCAGTACTTC.

Turning to this clone: This sample includes further DNA sequences coding for the same CDR3. The rearrangement joins TRBV5-6 to TRBJ2-5; no clear D gene. The germline CDR1 and CDR2 sequences are SGHDT and YYEEEE. The CDR3 length is 11 residues. The V gene lost 2 bases and the J gene lost 4 bases, with 3 bases spanning the gap. The CDR3 nucleotides read TGTGCCAGCAGCTTAAGAGAGACCCAGTACTTC. The encoded protein is CASSLRETQYF. Looking up the rest from reference TRBV5-6 and TRBJ2-5 gives the full variable domain: DAGVTQSPTHLIKTRGQQVTLRCSPKSGHDTVSWYQQALGQGPQFIFQYYEEEERQRGNFPDRFSGHQFPNYSSELNVNALLLGDSALYLCASSLRETQYFGPGTRLLVL.

J is TRBJ2-1 and V is TRBV7-3; TRBD2 aligns across 9 bases. Per the germline V gene, CDR1 is SGHTA and CDR2 is FQGTGA. This CDR3 is 19 amino acids long. With 8 bases clipped from V and 0 bases from J, the junction kept 17 bases outside the gene matches. Written as DNA, the CDR3 is TGTGCCAGCGGAGGAAGAGGTAGCGGGAGTCTGGGCTCCTACAATGAGCAGTTCTTC. Protein: CASGGRGSGSLGSYNEQFF.

This sequence joins TRBV5-1 and TRBJ2-3, with a weak D call TRBD1 (5 bases). V lost 4 bases, J lost 3 bases, and 15 bases lay in between. This CDR3 is built from 15 residues. Per germline, CDR1 SGHRS and CDR2 YFSETQ. The CDR3 here is CASSLLGQGTDTQYF. CDR3 nucleotide sequence: TGCGCCAGCAGCCTGCTCGGGCAGGGAACAGATACGCAGTATTTT.

V and J are TRBV5-1 and TRBJ2-5; D is tentatively TRBD1 or TRBD2 (5 bases each). The germline V and J ends were trimmed by 0 bases and 1 base, with 10 bases remaining between them. The CDR3 sequence is 15 residues long. CDR1 SGHRS and CDR2 YFSETQ come from the germline V gene. The CDR3 sequence: CASSLDPGSQETQYF. The CDR3 coding sequence is TGCGCCAGCAGCTTGGACCCAGGGAGCCAAGAGACCCAGTACTTC.